The rows below give T cell receptor beta chains drawn from one sample of a study of blood T cell repertoires in COVID-19. The repertoire was sequenced with immunoSEQ multiplex PCR; TCRdb's copy has only in-frame clones and lacks some. The data contain 200,000 to 250,000 clones, around 80% of them seen just once; the ten biggest clones take up 1.3%. Sequenced material: peripheral blood. These receptors were taken from a woman aged 25-40 years with COVID-19, enrolled during active disease. Both conserved end residues are part of each CDR3. A D gene is named only where the DNA matches it firmly. Clone size is given for some rows only: seen once, a few or many times, or a class if the clone is expanded.

J gene	D gene	clone size	V gene	CDR3 length	CDR3 DNA	CDR3 protein
TRBJ2-1	TRBD1	.	TRBV12-3/TRBV12-4	13	TGTGCCAGCAGGACCACAGGGGTCAATGAGCAGTTCTTC	CASRTTGVNEQFF
TRBJ2-7	.	.	TRBV25-1	13	TGTGCCAGCAGTCCCTGGGGGGTTACCGAGCAGTACTTC	CASSPWGVTEQYF
TRBJ2-3	TRBD2	.	TRBV5-1	16	TGCGCCAGCAATAGCGGGGGGGCCTTGGGCACAGATACGCAGTATTTT	CASNSGGALGTDTQYF
TRBJ1-2	TRBD1	.	TRBV28	16	TGTGCCAGCAGACCGGATGGGACAGGGGGCGCTTATGGCTACACCTTC	CASRPDGTGGAYGYTF
TRBJ2-4	TRBD2	.	TRBV5-7	18	TGTGCCAGCAGCTTGGCCAAGCTAGCGGGAATAGCCAAAAACATTCAGTACTTC	CASSLAKLAGIAKNIQYF
TRBJ1-1	.	.	TRBV19	15	TGTGCCAGTAGTATGAGGTCTCGTAAGAATACTGAAGCTTTCTTT	CASSMRSRKNTEAFF
TRBJ2-5	TRBD1	few	TRBV5-5	15	TGTGCCAGCAGCTTGGCTGGACAGGGGGCAGAGACCCAGTACTTC	CASSLAGQGAETQYF
TRBJ1-2	TRBD1	few	TRBV6-5	13	TGTGCCAGCAGTTCCAGGGGGCTCGTTGGCTACACCTTC	CASSSRGLVGYTF
TRBJ2-3	TRBD2	.	TRBV2	15	TGTGCCAGCAGAGATACTAGCGGGGGAACAGATACGCAGTATTTT	CASRDTSGGTDTQYF
TRBJ1-4	.	.	TRBV5-1	14	TGCGCCAGCAGCTTTACACAGTCTAATGAAAAACTGTTTTTT	CASSFTQSNEKLFF
TRBJ2-2	TRBD2	.	TRBV19	15	TGTGCCAGTAGTCAACTAGCGGGGAACACCGGGGAGCTGTTTTTT	CASSQLAGNTGELFF
TRBJ1-5	TRBD1	.	TRBV19	15	TGTGCCAGTAGTATGGGAACAGGGGGAGGTCAGCCCCAGCATTTT	CASSMGTGGGQPQHF
TRBJ2-7	TRBD1	.	TRBV2	13	TGTGCCAGCAGTGGACAGACAGGGGACGAGCAGTACTTC	CASSGQTGDEQYF
TRBJ2-3	TRBD1	.	TRBV9	15	TGTGCCAGCAGCCCGACAGGGGGAGCAACAGATACGCAGTATTTT	CASSPTGGATDTQYF
TRBJ2-3	TRBD1	.	TRBV7-8	16	TGTGCCAGCAGCTTCCTCCTAGGACAGGGGTTTGCCCCGCAGTATTTT	CASSFLLGQGFAPQYF
TRBJ2-2	.	many	TRBV23-1	14	TGCGCCAGCACCGGAGGGCCGGACACCGGGGAGCTGTTTTTT	CASTGGPDTGELFF
TRBJ2-5	.	.	TRBV5-1	15	TGCGCCAGCAGCTTGGCTGCGGAGTACCAAGAGACCCAGTACTTC	CASSLAAEYQETQYF
TRBJ1-1	TRBD1	.	TRBV28	16	TGTGCCAGCAGTTTCGGGCAGGGGGCACAGGGAACTGAAGCTTTCTTT	CASSFGQGAQGTEAFF
TRBJ1-1	.	.	TRBV19	18	TGTGCCAGTAGTCCCCTCTCGACCAGGGGCCTCATGAACACTGAAGCTTTCTTT	CASSPLSTRGLMNTEAFF
TRBJ2-3	TRBD2	.	TRBV11-2	18	TGTGCCAGCAGCTTCCCCCAACTAGCGGGAGGGTCCACAGATACGCAGTATTTT	CASSFPQLAGGSTDTQYF
TRBJ2-7	TRBD2	.	TRBV6-6	14	TGTGCCAGCACCCCGGGGGGGAGCGGGGACGAGCAGTACTTC	CASTPGGSGDEQYF
TRBJ1-2	.	.	TRBV28	14	TGTGCCAGCAGTCCTAGCTGGGGGAGGGTTGGCTACACCTTC	CASSPSWGRVGYTF